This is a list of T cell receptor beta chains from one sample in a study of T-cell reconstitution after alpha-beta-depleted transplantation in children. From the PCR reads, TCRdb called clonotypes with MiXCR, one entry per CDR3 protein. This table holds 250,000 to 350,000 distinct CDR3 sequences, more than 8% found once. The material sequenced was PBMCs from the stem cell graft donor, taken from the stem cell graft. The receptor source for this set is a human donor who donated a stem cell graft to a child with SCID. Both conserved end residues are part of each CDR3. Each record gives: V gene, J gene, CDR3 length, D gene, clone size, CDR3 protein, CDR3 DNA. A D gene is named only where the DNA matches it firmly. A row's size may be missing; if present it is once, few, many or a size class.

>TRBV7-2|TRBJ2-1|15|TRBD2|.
CASSYSGGASSEQFF
TGTGCCAGCAGCTATAGCGGGGGGGCCTCCAGTGAGCAGTTCTTC
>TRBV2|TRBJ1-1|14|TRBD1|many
CASNSQGMGTEAFF
TGTGCCAGCAACTCACAGGGGATGGGCACTGAAGCTTTCTTT
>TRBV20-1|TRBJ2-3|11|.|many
CSARGSDTQYF
TGCAGTGCTAGAGGGTCAGATACGCAGTATTTT
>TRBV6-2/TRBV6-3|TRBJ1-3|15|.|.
CASTNGGHSGNTIYF
TGTGCCAGCACCAACGGGGGCCACTCTGGAAACACCATATATTTT
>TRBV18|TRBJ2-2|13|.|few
CASSPKGPGELFF
TGTGCCAGCTCACCAAAGGGTCCCGGGGAGCTGTTTTTT
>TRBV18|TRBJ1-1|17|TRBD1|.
CASSPIGKGAGNTEAFF
TGTGCCAGCTCACCTATCGGGAAGGGGGCAGGGAACACTGAAGCTTTCTTT
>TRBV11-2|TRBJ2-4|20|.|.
CASSPPPPIYSPIAKNIQYF
TGTGCCAGCAGCCCGCCCCCTCCTATTTACAGTCCTATAGCCAAAAACATTCAGTACTTC
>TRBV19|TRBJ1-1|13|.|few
CASRTPGGPEAFF
TGTGCCAGTAGAACCCCGGGGGGCCCTGAAGCTTTCTTT
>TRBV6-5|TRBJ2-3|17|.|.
CASSYSIRGLGLDTQYF
TGTGCCAGCAGTTACTCGATTCGCGGTCTAGGGTTAGATACGCAGTATTTT
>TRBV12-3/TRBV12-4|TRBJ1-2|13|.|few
CASSPGLWDGYTF
TGTGCCAGCAGTCCTGGTCTCTGGGATGGCTACACCTTC
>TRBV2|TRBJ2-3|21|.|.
CASSEALLPHGGMRRTDTQYF
TGTGCCAGCAGTGAAGCGCTCCTTCCTCACGGGGGAATGCGGCGCACAGATACGCAGTATTTT
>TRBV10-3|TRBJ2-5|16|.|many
CAISGLTPGQGETQYF
TGTGCCATCAGTGGGTTGACCCCGGGACAAGGAGAGACCCAGTACTTC
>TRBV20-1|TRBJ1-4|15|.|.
CSAIDVRTTNEKLFF
TGCAGTGCCATCGATGTACGGACAACTAATGAAAAACTGTTTTTT
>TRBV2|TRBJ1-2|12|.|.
CASKDRNYGYTF
TGTGCCAGCAAAGACCGAAACTATGGCTACACCTTC
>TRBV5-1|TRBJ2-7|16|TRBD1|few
CASSRAGTGDPYEQYF
TGCGCCAGCAGCAGAGCCGGGACAGGGGATCCCTACGAGCAGTACTTC
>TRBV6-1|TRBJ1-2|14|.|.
CASRPRVANYGYTF
TGTGCCAGCAGACCCAGGGTCGCTAACTATGGCTACACCTTC
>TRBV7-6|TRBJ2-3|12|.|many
CASSFHRDTQYF
TGTGCCAGCAGCTTCCACAGGGATACGCAGTATTTT
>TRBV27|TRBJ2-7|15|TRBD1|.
CASSSLGQGSYEQYF
TGTGCCAGCAGTTCTCTGGGACAGGGGTCCTACGAGCAGTACTTC
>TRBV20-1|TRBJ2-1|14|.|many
CSARVDLSYNEQFF
TGCAGTGCTAGAGTGGACCTTTCCTACAATGAGCAGTTCTTC
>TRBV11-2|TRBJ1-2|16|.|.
CASSPLVSGAEGGYTF
TGTGCCAGCAGCCCTTTAGTTTCCGGCGCCGAAGGAGGCTACACCTTC
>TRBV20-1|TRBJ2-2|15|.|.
CSARSGVTNTGELFF
TGCAGTGCTAGATCTGGGGTCACGAACACCGGGGAGCTGTTTTTT
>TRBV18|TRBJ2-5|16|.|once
CASSPPTGTGQETQYF
TGTGCCAGCTCACCACCAACCGGGACTGGGCAAGAGACCCAGTACTTC
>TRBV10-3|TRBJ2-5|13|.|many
CAISTGFQETQYF
TGTGCCATCAGTACAGGGTTCCAAGAGACCCAGTACTTC
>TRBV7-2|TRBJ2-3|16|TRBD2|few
CASSAGLAGAEDTQYF
TGTGCCAGCAGCGCGGGACTAGCGGGGGCCGAGGATACGCAGTATTTT
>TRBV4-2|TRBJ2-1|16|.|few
CASSQRSTAGYNEQFF
TGTGCCAGCAGCCAACGGTCCACCGCTGGCTACAATGAGCAGTTCTTC
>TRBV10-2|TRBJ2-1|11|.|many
CASKQYNEQFF
TGCGCCAGCAAACAGTACAATGAGCAGTTCTTC
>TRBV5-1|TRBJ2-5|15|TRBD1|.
CASSPTTGMLETQYF
TGCGCCAGCAGCCCAACGACAGGGATGTTGGAGACCCAGTACTTC
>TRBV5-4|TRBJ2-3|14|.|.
CASSLWAGGDTQYF
TGTGCCAGCAGCTTATGGGCAGGAGGGGATACGCAGTATTTT